This T cell receptor beta chain appears in the sequencing data of a study of cytomegalovirus exposure and HLA in healthy donors. Study-level findings and limits: The authors assumed roughly uniform sequencing depth across donors for presence/absence analyses. A missense variant in DCLRE1C was later tied to TCR beta V- and J-gene trimming.

This clone turned up a few times. Its cognate antigen is unknown. At one of its ends the junction is not consistent with the germline gene, which may arise from a read error. The PCR was carried out with 60 Vbeta primers and 13 Jbeta primers. Profiling relied on immunoSEQ multiplex PCR, and the TCRdb table lists in-frame clones only, not all of them. Here the sample spans 110,000 or so clones, 65% to 75% being singletons. The CDR3 is made up of 15 amino acids. CDR1 MNHNS and CDR2 SASEGT come from the germline V gene. The gene calls are TRBV6-1 and TRBJ1-5; D call uncertain. Source material: PBMCs. The clonotype was recovered from a woman aged 40 to 55 in good health and CMV-seropositive. CDR3 loop: CASSEGGRANQPQHF. The CDR3 DNA sequence: TGTGCCAGCAGTGAAGGAGGGAGGGCTAATCAACCCCAGCATTTT.